This entry is about one T cell receptor (beta chain). This clone's antigen is unknown. It has no much larger one-base neighbor in the sample; base qualities were not kept. The data were obtained in a study of blood T cell repertoires in COVID-19 (dated by TCRdb to between 2020 and 2021). For the wider study: The collaborator samples originated in the United States, Italy and Spain and spanned the acute and convalescent phases of COVID-19. The material from the prospective study consisted of cDNA or gDNA derived from T cells, B-cell-depleted T cells, or PBMCs. Nearly every sample came with metadata listing a de-identified subject ID, COVID-19 status, age in years and sex. The samples were drawn from two sources: the first 160 participants of the ongoing ImmuneRACE study, and 950 to 1,500 subjects contributed by 6 global collaborators. Subjects who had been exposed to COVID-19, were actively infected with it, or had recovered from it provided the deeply sampled blood TCRbeta repertoires that made up the dataset. The repertoires were released in a freely available public database meant as a resource for research on the immune response to SARS-CoV-2. Where available, HLA class I and class II types were obtained from metadata supplied by the sample provider rather than from assay-based typing.

Collaborating institutions collected whole blood in K2EDTA tubes following their own protocols. For TCRbeta analysis, collaborators shipped samples as frozen whole blood, isolated PBMCs, or DNA extracted from either of those sample types. The research as a whole found: The quantity of clinical and demographic metadata differed by source and by participant and was supplied without curation.

TCRbeta CDR3 regions were amplified from genomic DNA using the immunoSEQ Assay, a bias-controlled multiplex PCR. For the original study's pipeline: Within the assay, amplification of reference gene primers was used to estimate how many nucleated cells each sample contained. To quantify the absolute abundance of each unique TCRbeta CDR3 rearrangement, sequence reads were collapsed and filtered. For each sample, productive Simpson clonality was calculated as the square root of Simpson's diversity index across productive rearrangements. The source is immuneACCESS, and TCRdb retained only in-frame sequences with V and J called. Part of the clones is not carried over; for the studies checked, unresolved V genes explain less than half of this, and the remainder is unexplained. That table supplies the V and J calls and clone size; D and trimming were determined from the DNA. This sample holds 95,000 to 150,000 clones; 74% were observed only once. Together, the top ten hold approximately 5.7% of the sample.

CDR1 and CDR2 are drawn from the germline V gene: SGHTA, FQGNSA. The germline ends are 11 bases apart after V is trimmed by 4 bases and J by 7 bases. The CDR3 covers 13 residues, taking in both the cysteine and the phenylalanine. Only the CDR3 region is kept as DNA, spanning 39 bases read in frame from base 1. This TCR derives from a man aged 60 to 69 with acute or convalescent COVID-19. The chain links TRBV7-2 with TRBJ1-5, with TRBD1 perhaps the D gene, on 6 matching bases. Specimen: peripheral blood. In nucleotide form, the sequence is TGTGCCAGCAGCTACCAGGGGAACCAGCCCCAGCATTTT. Protein translation: CASSYQGNQPQHF.